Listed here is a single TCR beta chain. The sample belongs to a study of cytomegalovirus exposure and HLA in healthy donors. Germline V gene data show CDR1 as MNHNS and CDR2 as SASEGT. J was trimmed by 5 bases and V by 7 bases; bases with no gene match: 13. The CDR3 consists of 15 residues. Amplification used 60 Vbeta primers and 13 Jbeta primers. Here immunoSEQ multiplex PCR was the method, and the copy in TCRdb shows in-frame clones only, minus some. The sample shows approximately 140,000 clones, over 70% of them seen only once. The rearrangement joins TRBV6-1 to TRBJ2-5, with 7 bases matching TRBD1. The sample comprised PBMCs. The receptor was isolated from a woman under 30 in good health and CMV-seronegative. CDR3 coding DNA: TGTGCCAGCACCATTCTACAGGGGAGTTTGGAGACCCAGTACTTC. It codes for CASTILQGSLETQYF.